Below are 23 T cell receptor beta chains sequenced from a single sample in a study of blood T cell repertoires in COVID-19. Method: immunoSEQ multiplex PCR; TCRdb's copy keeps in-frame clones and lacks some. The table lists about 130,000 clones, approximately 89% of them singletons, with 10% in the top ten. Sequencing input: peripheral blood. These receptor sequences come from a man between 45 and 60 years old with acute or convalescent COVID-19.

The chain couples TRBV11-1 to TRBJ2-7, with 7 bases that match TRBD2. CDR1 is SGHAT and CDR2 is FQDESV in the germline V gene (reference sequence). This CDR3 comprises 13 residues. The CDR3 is CAPPRGGFYEQYF. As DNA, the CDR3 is TGTGCGCCGCCCCGGGGAGGGTTCTACGAGCAGTACTTC. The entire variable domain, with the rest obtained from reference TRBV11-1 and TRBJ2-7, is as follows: EAEVAQSPRYKITEKSQAVAFWCDPISGHATLYWYRQILGQGPELLVQFQDESVVDDSQLPKDRFSAERLKGVDSTLKIQPAELGDSAMYLCAPPRGGFYEQYFGPGTRLTVT.

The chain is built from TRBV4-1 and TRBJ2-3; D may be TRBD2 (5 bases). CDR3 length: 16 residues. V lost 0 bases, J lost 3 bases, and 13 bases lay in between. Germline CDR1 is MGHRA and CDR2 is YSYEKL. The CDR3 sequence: CASSQEGGSTTDTQYF. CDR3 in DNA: TGCGCCAGCAGCCAAGAAGGCGGGTCAACAACAGATACGCAGTATTTT.

CDR3 nucleotide sequence: TGTGCCAGCAGCCCTGGTGGAGCGGGAGGGCAGAATAATGAGCAGTTCTTC. Encoded protein: CASSPGGAGGQNNEQFF. The gene calls are TRBV9 and TRBJ2-1; 10 nucleotides line up with TRBD2. CDR3 size: 17 residues. The trim removed 4 bases at V and 7 bases at J, leaving 14 bases unmatched. Per germline, CDR1 SGDLS and CDR2 YYNGEE.

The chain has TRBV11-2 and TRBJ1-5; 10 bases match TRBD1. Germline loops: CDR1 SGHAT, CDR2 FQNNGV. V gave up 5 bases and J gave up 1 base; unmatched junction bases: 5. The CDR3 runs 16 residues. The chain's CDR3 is CASSPGQGLSNQPQHF. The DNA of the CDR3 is TGTGCCAGCAGCCCGGGACAGGGGCTAAGCAATCAGCCCCAGCATTTT.

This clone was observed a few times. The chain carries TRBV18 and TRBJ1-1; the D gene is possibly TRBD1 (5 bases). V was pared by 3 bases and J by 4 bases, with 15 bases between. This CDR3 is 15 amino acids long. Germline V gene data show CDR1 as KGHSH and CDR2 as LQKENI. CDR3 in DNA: TGTGCCAGCTCACCTCTCGGTATCCAGGGCACTGAAGCTTTCTTT. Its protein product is CASSPLGIQGTEAFF.

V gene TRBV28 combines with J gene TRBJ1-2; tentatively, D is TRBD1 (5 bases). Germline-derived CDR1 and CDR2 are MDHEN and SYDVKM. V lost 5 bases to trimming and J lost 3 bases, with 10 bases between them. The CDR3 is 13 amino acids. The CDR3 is CASSPSGDYGYTF. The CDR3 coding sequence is TGTGCCAGCAGTCCTTCGGGGGACTATGGCTACACCTTC.

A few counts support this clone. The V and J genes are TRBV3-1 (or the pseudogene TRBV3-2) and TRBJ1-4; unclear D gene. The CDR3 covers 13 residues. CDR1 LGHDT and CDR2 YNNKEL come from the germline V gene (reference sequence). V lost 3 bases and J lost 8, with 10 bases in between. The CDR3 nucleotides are TGTGCCAGCAGCCAGGTTCGAGGAGAAAAACTGTTTTTT. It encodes CASSQVRGEKLFF.

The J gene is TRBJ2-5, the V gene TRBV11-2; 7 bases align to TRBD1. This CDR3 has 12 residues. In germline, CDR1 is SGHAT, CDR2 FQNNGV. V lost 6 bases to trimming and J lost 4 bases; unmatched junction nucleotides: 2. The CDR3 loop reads CASSRDRETQYF. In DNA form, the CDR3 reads TGTGCCAGCAGTCGGGACAGAGAGACCCAGTACTTC.

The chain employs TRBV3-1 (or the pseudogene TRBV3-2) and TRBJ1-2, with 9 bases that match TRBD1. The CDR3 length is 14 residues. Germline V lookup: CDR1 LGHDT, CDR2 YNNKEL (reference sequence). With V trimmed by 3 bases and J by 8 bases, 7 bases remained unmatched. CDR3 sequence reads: CASSQVTGGRGYTF. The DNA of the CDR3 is TGTGCCAGCAGCCAGGTAACAGGGGGCAGAGGCTACACCTTC.

CDR3 sequence reads: CASSLRQPLGTEAFF. The CDR3 bases are TGTGCCAGCAGTTTAAGACAGCCCTTGGGCACTGAAGCTTTCTTT. The chain employs TRBV27 and TRBJ1-1, with D perhaps TRBD1 (5 bases). V dropped 2 bases and J dropped 4 bases, with 14 bases sitting between them. CDR3 length: 15 amino acids. Germline CDR1 reads MNHEY; CDR2 reads SMNVEV (reference sequence).

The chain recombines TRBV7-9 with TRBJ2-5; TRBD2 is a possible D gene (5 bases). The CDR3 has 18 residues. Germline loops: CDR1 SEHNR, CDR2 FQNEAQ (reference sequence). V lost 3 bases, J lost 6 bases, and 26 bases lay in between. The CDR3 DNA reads TGTGCCAGCAGCTTTTCCACTATTCGGGATATGCCGGTGAAGACCCAGTACTTC. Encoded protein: CASSFSTIRDMPVKTQYF.

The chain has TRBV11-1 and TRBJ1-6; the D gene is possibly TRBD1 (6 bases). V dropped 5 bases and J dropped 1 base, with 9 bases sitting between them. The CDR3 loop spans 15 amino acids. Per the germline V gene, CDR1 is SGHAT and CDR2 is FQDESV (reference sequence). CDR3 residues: CASSATGSYNSPLHF. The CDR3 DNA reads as TGTGCCAGCAGCGCAACAGGGTCCTATAATTCACCCCTCCACTTT.

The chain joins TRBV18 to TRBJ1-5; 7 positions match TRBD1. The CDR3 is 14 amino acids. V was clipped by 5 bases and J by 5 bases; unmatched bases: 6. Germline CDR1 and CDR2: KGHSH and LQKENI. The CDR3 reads CASSLTGLDQPQHF. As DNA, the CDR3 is TGTGCCAGCTCATTGACAGGGCTTGATCAGCCCCAGCATTTT.

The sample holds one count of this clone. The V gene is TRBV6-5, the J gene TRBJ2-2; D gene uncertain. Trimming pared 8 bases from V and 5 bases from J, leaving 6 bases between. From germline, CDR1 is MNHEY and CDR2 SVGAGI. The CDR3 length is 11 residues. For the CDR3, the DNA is TGTGCCAGCTACATTACCGGGGAGCTGTTTTTT. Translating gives CASYITGELFF.

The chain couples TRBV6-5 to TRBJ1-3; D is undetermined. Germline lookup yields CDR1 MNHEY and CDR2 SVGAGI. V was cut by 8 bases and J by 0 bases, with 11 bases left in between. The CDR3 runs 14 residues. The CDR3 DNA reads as TGTGCCAGCGGTACAGCGGGCTCTGGAAACACCATATATTTT. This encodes CASGTAGSGNTIYF.

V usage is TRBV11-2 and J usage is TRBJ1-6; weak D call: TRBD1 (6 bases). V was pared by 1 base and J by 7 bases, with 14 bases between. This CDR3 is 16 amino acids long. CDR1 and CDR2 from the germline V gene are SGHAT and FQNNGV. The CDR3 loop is CASSLGAGARNSPLHF. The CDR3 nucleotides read TGTGCCAGCAGCTTAGGTGCGGGGGCGCGAAATTCACCCCTCCACTTT.

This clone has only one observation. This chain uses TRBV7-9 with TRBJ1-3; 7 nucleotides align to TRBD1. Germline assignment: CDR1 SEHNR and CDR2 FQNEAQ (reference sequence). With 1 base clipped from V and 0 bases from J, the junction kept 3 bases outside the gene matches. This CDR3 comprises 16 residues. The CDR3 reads CASSLGQGLSGNTIYF. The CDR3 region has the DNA TGTGCCAGCAGCTTAGGACAGGGCCTCTCTGGAAACACCATATATTTT.

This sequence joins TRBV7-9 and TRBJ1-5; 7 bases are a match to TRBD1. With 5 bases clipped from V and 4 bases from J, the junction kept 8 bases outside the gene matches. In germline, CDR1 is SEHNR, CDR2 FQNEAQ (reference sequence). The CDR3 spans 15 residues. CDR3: CASSASGTENQPQHF. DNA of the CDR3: TGTGCCAGCAGCGCCTCCGGGACAGAGAATCAGCCCCAGCATTTT. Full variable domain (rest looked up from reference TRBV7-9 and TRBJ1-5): DTGVSQNPRHKITKRGQNVTFRCDPISEHNRLYWYRQTLGQGPEFLTYFQNEAQLEKSRLLSDRFSAERPKGSFSTLEIQRTEQGDSAMYLCASSASGTENQPQHFGDGTRLSIL.

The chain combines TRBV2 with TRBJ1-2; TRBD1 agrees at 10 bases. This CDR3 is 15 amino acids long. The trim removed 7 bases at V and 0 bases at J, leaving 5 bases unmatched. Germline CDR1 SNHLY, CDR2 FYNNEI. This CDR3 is CASTWTGGANYGYTF. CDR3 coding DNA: TGTGCCAGCACATGGACAGGGGGAGCTAACTATGGCTACACCTTC. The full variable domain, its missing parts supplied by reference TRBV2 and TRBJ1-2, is EPEVTQTPSHQVTQMGQEVILRCVPISNHLYFYWYRQILGQKVEFLVSFYNNEISEKSEIFDDQFSVERPDGSNFTLKIRSTKLEDSAMYFCASTWTGGANYGYTFGSGTRLTVV.

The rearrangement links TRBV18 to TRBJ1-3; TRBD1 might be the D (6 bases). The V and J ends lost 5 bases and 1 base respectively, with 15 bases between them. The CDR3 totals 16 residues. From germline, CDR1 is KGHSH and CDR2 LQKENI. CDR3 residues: CASSTDRRPSGNTIYF. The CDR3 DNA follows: TGTGCCAGCTCAACAGACAGGCGACCGTCTGGAAACACCATATATTTT.

The CDR3 coding sequence is TGTGCCAGCTCACTCCAACGACTAGCCGGGAGATGGAGTGAGCAGTTCTTC. Amino acids: CASSLQRLAGRWSEQFF. The gene calls are TRBV18 and TRBJ2-1; 7 bases agree with TRBD2. Losses at the gene ends were 4 bases for V and 9 bases for J; bases not matched to a gene: 18. Germline CDR1 and CDR2: KGHSH and LQKENI. This CDR3 has 17 amino acids.

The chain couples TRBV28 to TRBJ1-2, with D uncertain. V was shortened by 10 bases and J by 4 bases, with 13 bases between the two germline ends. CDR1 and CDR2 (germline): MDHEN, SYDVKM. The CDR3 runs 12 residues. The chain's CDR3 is CATGKTSYGYTF. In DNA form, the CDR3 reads TGTGCCACCGGGAAAACTTCCTATGGCTACACCTTC.

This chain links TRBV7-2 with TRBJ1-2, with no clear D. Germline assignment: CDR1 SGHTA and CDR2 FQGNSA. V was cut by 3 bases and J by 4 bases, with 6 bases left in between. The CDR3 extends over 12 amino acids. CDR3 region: CASSFSVYGYTF. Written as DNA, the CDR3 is TGTGCCAGCAGCTTTTCAGTCTATGGCTACACCTTC. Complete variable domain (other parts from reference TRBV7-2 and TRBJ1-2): GAGVSQSPSNKVTEKGKDVELRCDPISGHTALYWYRQSLGQGLEFLIYFQGNSAPDKSGLPSDRFSAERTGGSVSTLTIQRTQQEDSAVYLCASSFSVYGYTFGSGTRLTVV.